The 10 T cell receptor beta chains below were found in one sample sequenced in a study of PD-1 blockade in classical Hodgkin lymphoma. Regarding time point: cycle 4 day 1 (C4D1), after less than 7 weeks of nivolumab. All the patients suffered relapse after autologous stem cell transplantation, and brentuximab vedotin exposure differed. Thawed PBMCs were the source of CD4+ T cells, purified by magnetic negative selection. The method was immunoSEQ multiplex PCR; TCRdb's version includes in-frame clones alone and lacks a portion of them. The sample has about 18,000 clones, 60% to 80% seen once; the top ten hold about 2.7%. Sequencing used CD4+ T cells from blood, obtained before the fourth cycle of nivolumab. All receptors come from a human donor with classical Hodgkin lymphoma.

The chain combines TRBV30 with TRBJ2-5; no firm D call. CDR1 is GTSNPN, CDR2 SVGIG, per germline (reference sequence). V was cut by 0 bases and J by 3 bases, with 5 bases left in between. The CDR3 spans 12 residues. CDR3 loop: CAWSVLEETQYF. The CDR3 nucleotides read TGTGCCTGGAGTGTACTGGAAGAGACCCAGTACTTC. The full variable domain, with the rest looked up from reference TRBV30 and TRBJ2-5, is SQTIHQWPATLVQPVGSPLSLECTVEGTSNPNLYWYRQAAGRGLQLLFYSVGIGQISSEVPQNLSASRPQDRQFILSSKKLLLSDSGFYLCAWSVLEETQYFGPGTRLLVL.

The chain joins TRBV6-1 to TRBJ1-4; no reliable D call. V was pared by 7 bases and J by 0 bases, with 9 bases between. CDR1 and CDR2 from the germline V gene are MNHNS and SASEGT. The CDR3 is 14 residues long. CDR3 sequence (DNA): TGTGCCAGCAAGTTCGGGGCAACTAATGAAAAACTGTTTTTT. Protein sequence: CASKFGATNEKLFF.

The chain joins TRBV2 to TRBJ2-2; the match to TRBD1 covers 7 bases. This CDR3 is built from 14 residues. Unmatched junction bases numbered 8, after V lost 7 bases and J lost 6 bases. Germline CDR1 and CDR2: SNHLY and FYNNEI. In DNA, the CDR3 is TGTGCCAGCAAGTGGACAGGCAGTCCCGGGGAGCTGTTTTTT. This gives the protein CASKWTGSPGELFF.

The chain is built from TRBV19 and TRBJ1-1; D is undetermined. Deletions cut 4 bases from V and 0 bases from J, with 6 bases between. Germline values: CDR1 LNHDA, CDR2 SQIVND (reference sequence). The CDR3 consists of 13 residues. The CDR3 nucleotides are TGTGCCAGTAGTACTCAGGTGAACACTGAAGCTTTCTTT. This translates into CASSTQVNTEAFF.

The CDR3 sequence: CASSLVGTSGYNEQFF. In nucleotides, the CDR3 is TGTGCCAGCAGCTTAGTAGGGACTAGCGGTTACAATGAGCAGTTCTTC. This rearrangement joins TRBV7-2 to TRBJ2-1; 11 nucleotides agree with TRBD2. V dropped 1 base and J dropped 4; count of bases not matched to a gene: 3. The CDR3 runs to 16 residues. Germline V gene data show CDR1 as SGHTA and CDR2 as FQGNSA.

This chain joins TRBV5-1 and TRBJ1-6; D is undetermined. V was trimmed by 0 bases and J by 5 bases, leaving 12 bases between them. The CDR3 has 16 amino acids. In germline, CDR1 is SGHRS, CDR2 YFSETQ. As DNA, the CDR3 is TGCGCCAGCAGCTTGGCCCCGCTCGGTAATAATTCACCCCTCCACTTT. Translated, it gives CASSLAPLGNNSPLHF.

The chain uses TRBV28 and TRBJ1-1, with a tentative D call TRBD1 (6 bases). Germline lookup yields CDR1 MDHEN and CDR2 SYDVKM. V lost 5 bases to trimming and J lost 1 base, with 8 bases between them. The CDR3 is 13 residues long. CDR3 sequence: CASSTTGNTEAFF. Written as DNA, the CDR3 is TGTGCCAGCAGTACGACAGGGAACACTGAAGCTTTCTTT.

This clone was found a few times. This chain uses TRBV7-2 with TRBJ1-1, with 7 bases aligning to TRBD1. The CDR3 covers 13 residues. The V segment lost 6 bases and the J segment 5 bases; nucleotides outside the gene matches: 6. CDR1 is SGHTA and CDR2 is FQGNSA in the germline V gene. In DNA form, the CDR3 reads TGTGCCAGCAGTGTAAGGGGGCGGACTGAAGCTTTCTTT. It yields the protein CASSVRGRTEAFF.

The chain recombines TRBV7-3 with TRBJ2-2; unclear D gene. Trimming pared 4 bases from V and 7 bases from J, leaving 16 bases between. From germline, CDR1 is SGHTA and CDR2 FQGTGA. CDR3 length equals 15 residues. The chain's CDR3 is CASSSGFPWGGELFF. The CDR3 nucleotides are TGTGCCAGCAGCTCCGGGTTTCCCTGGGGCGGGGAGCTGTTTTTT.

This clone was seen a few times. The chain carries TRBV4-3 and TRBJ2-7, with 7 bases fitting TRBD1. Losses at the gene ends were 0 bases for V and 2 bases for J; bases not matched to a gene: 4. Per the germline V gene, CDR1 is LGHNA and CDR2 is YSLEER. The CDR3 has 15 amino acids. The CDR3 region has the DNA TGCGCCAGCAGCCAAGAAGGACAGGTTCCCTACGAGCAGTACTTC. Translation: CASSQEGQVPYEQYF.